This T cell receptor (beta chain) was sequenced for a study of neurological immune-mediated disorders. Overall study results and limits: Because no CDR3 amino acid sequences were shared across subjects by expanded clones, private repertoires were suggested in all groups.

Of note for this clonotype: Its antigen is as yet unknown.

TCRdb independently ran MiXCR on the 5' RACE reads; one entry per CDR3 protein. The table includes approximately 41,000 distinct CDR3 sequences, about 14% detected once. CDR3 length equals 15 residues. V lost 5 bases and J 5 bases, leaving 19 bases between the germline ends. The chain couples TRBV12-3 or TRBV12-4 to TRBJ2-7, with D tentatively TRBD2 (6 bases). The sample taken for sequencing was CD4+ T cells from blood. The TCR was taken from a woman aged 55-75 years with HTLV-1-associated myelopathy (HAM/TSP). CDR3 nucleotide sequence: TGTGCCAGCAGTCCACACGGAGGGTGCCGACACGAGCAGTACTTC. Protein sequence: CASSPHGGCRHEQYF.